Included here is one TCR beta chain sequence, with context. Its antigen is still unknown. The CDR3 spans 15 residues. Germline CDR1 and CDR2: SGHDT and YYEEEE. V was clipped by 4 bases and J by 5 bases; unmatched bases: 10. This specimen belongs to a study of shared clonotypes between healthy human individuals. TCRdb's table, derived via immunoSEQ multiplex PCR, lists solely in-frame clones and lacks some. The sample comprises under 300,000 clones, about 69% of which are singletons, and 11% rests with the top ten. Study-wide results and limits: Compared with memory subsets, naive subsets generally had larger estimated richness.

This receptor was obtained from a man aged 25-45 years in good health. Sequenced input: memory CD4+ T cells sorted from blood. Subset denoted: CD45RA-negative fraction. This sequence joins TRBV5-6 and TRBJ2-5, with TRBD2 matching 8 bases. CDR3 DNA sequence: TGTGCCAGCAGCGCAGGAGCGGGAGTGGTGGAGACCCAGTACTTC. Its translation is CASSAGAGVVETQYF.